One and the same sample provided the 9 T cell receptor beta chains below, sequenced in a study of blood T cell repertoires in COVID-19. Method: immunoSEQ multiplex PCR; TCRdb's copy keeps in-frame clones and lacks some. The sample holds over 90,000 clones, almost 90% seen once. Sequencing was done on a sample of peripheral blood. The source is a human donor in a cohort sampled during active COVID-19.

V is TRBV7-2 and J is TRBJ2-4; maybe TRBD2 (6 bases). Germline CDR1 is SGHTA and CDR2 is FQGNSA. Trimming removed 4 bases at V and 0 bases at J, with 10 bases between. The CDR3 is made up of 15 amino acids. CDR3 in amino acids: CASSWRGGAKNIQYF. In DNA form, the CDR3 reads TGTGCCAGCAGCTGGCGGGGCGGAGCCAAAAACATTCAGTACTTC.

The genes are TRBV19 and TRBJ1-2; D is uncertain. The CDR3 has 13 amino acids. Per germline, CDR1 LNHDA and CDR2 SQIVND (reference sequence). V lost 3 bases and J 4 bases, leaving 9 bases between the germline ends. CDR3 nucleotides: TGTGCCAGTAGTATCGACGGAGGCTATGGCTACACCTTC. Its translation: CASSIDGGYGYTF.

This chain joins TRBV9 and TRBJ2-1; TRBD2 is a possible D gene (6 bases). Germline CDR1 SGDLS, CDR2 YYNGEE. This CDR3 has 15 amino acids. Trimming left V 0 bases short and J 4 bases short, with 11 bases between. The CDR3 here is CASSVEAGTYNEQFF. CDR3 bases: TGTGCCAGCAGCGTAGAGGCGGGAACGTACAATGAGCAGTTCTTC.

The rearrangement uses TRBV10-3 and TRBJ2-2, with D possibly being TRBD1 (6 bases). Trimming took off 8 bases at V and 2 bases at J, with 12 bases between the two ends. The germline CDR1 and CDR2 sequences are ENHRY and SYGVKD. The CDR3 has 14 amino acids. The CDR3 bases are TGTGCCATCGGGGGCTGGGGAAACACCGGGGAGCTGTTTTTT. Its protein is CAIGGWGNTGELFF.

V and J are TRBV13 and TRBJ1-1; 10 bases are a match to TRBD1. Germline V gene lookup returns CDR1 PRHDT and CDR2 FYEKMQ (reference sequence). CDR3 length: 17 residues. J gave up 1 base and V 3 bases, and 8 bases lay outside the gene matches. The CDR3 DNA is TGTGCCAGCAGCTTTCGGACAGGGGGTGAACGGAACACTGAAGCTTTCTTT. Translated, it gives CASSFRTGGERNTEAFF.

The rearrangement joins TRBV9 to TRBJ2-1; no definite D call. The CDR3 totals 16 residues. Germline V gene lookup returns CDR1 SGDLS and CDR2 YYNGEE. V lost 5 bases and J 2 bases, leaving 17 bases between the germline ends. The CDR3 here is CASSRTDGLTYNEQFF. The CDR3 nucleotides are TGTGCCAGCAGTCGAACAGACGGCCTTACCTACAATGAGCAGTTCTTC.

This clone was counted a single time. The CDR3 sequence: CASSSGGDVIRNEQFF. The CDR3 DNA is TGTGCCAGCAGCTCGGGGGGGGATGTTATTCGTAATGAGCAGTTCTTC. The chain joins TRBV9 to TRBJ2-1; TRBD2 agrees at 8 bases. The CDR3 runs to 16 residues. Trimming at V came to 4 bases and at J to 7 bases, leaving 13 bases not matched to a gene. In germline, CDR1 is SGDLS, CDR2 YYNGEE.

The chain couples TRBV19 to TRBJ2-3; maybe TRBD1 (8 bases). Germline-derived CDR1 and CDR2 are LNHDA and SQIVND (reference sequence). Between the trimmed V and J ends, which lost 7 bases and 2 bases, there was a span of 19 bases. CDR3 size: 16 residues. CDR3 amino acids: CASKRGGDRHTDTQYF. The CDR3 nucleotides read TGTGCCAGTAAGAGGGGGGGGGACAGGCACACAGATACGCAGTATTTT.

The chain couples TRBV27 to TRBJ2-5, with 8 bases that match TRBD2. The CDR3 is made up of 12 amino acids. Germline CDR1 reads MNHEY; CDR2 reads SMNVEV (reference sequence). The V and J ends lost 7 bases and 9 bases, in that order; junction bases with no gene match: 7. CDR3 sequence: CASNWPGRAQYF. The CDR3 DNA reads as TGTGCCAGCAACTGGCCCGGGAGGGCCCAGTACTTC.